What follows are 30 T cell receptor beta chains derived from one specimen sequenced in a study of CD4 T cells in relation to SARS-CoV-2 and coronaviruses. Unexposed donor CD4+ T cells date from about 2011-2018, before the COVID-19 pandemic. After around nine days of culture, CD4+ T cells were isolated. Here immunoSEQ multiplex PCR was the method, and the copy in TCRdb shows in-frame clones only, minus some. The sample contains roughly 20,000 clones, about 78% of which appear only once. Their antigen targets remain unknown. The specimen was CD4+ T cells from PBMCs, cultured in vitro. These receptors originate from a human donor in good health.

V and J are TRBV2 and TRBJ2-1, with TRBD1 matching over 10 bases. The CDR3 extends over 15 amino acids. Germline CDR1 SNHLY, CDR2 FYNNEI. Trimming removed 7 bases from V and 2 bases from J; junction bases left unmatched: 5. The CDR3 spells CASKGGQGTYNEQFF. CDR3 bases: TGTGCCAGCAAGGGGGGACAGGGGACCTACAATGAGCAGTTCTTC.

This chain links TRBV28 with TRBJ1-2; D might be TRBD1 (5 bases). Trimming left V 5 bases short and J 6 bases short, with 19 bases between. Germline CDR1 MDHEN, CDR2 SYDVKM. This CDR3 contains 15 residues. DNA for the CDR3: TGTGCCAGCAGTCTTACCGTCGGACGGGGGAATGGCTACACCTTC. Translation: CASSLTVGRGNGYTF.

The genes are TRBV2 and TRBJ1-2; 7 bases agree with TRBD1. With 6 bases clipped from V and 4 bases from J, the junction kept 2 bases outside the gene matches. Germline CDR1 reads SNHLY; CDR2 reads FYNNEI. The CDR3 has 12 residues. In DNA, the CDR3 is TGTGCCAGCAGGGGACAGAGCTATGGCTACACCTTC. It specifies CASRGQSYGYTF.

The gene calls are TRBV19 and TRBJ2-1, with TRBD2 identical over 9 bases. The J segment lost 3 bases and the V segment lost 6 bases, leaving 12 bases of the junction unmatched. CDR3 length: 17 amino acids. Per the germline V gene, CDR1 is LNHDA and CDR2 is SQIVND (reference sequence). The CDR3 DNA sequence: TGTGCCAGTAGCCGCTATGGGCCTAGCGGGAACTACAATGAGCAGTTCTTC. This codes for CASSRYGPSGNYNEQFF.

This clone was picked up a small number of times. This rearrangement joins TRBV29-1 to TRBJ1-5, with D possibly being TRBD1 (5 bases). V was trimmed by 4 bases and J by 4 bases, leaving 8 bases between them. CDR3 size: 12 residues. CDR1 and CDR2 (germline): SQVTM, ANQGSEA. The CDR3 nucleotides are TGCAGCGTTGCGGGGGATAATCAGCCCCAGCATTTT. Its translation is CSVAGDNQPQHF. Based on the CDR3 plus reference TRBV29-1 and TRBJ1-5, the full variable domain is SAVISQKPSRDICQRGTSLTIQCQVDSQVTMMFWYRQQPGQSLTLIATANQGSEATYESGFVIDKFPISRPNLTFSTLTVSNMSPEDSSIYLCSVAGDNQPQHFGDGTRLSIL.

This clone was counted between two and nine times. V gene TRBV4-2 combines with J gene TRBJ2-1; TRBD2 matches 8 bases. This CDR3 is built from 16 residues. Germline V CDR1 and CDR2: LGHNA, YNFKEQ. The V segment lost 2 bases and the J segment 1 base; nucleotides outside the gene matches: 4. In nucleotides, the CDR3 is TGTGCCAGCAGCCAATTTAGCGGGGAGTCCTACAATGAGCAGTTCTTC. This sequence encodes CASSQFSGESYNEQFF.

The V and J genes are TRBV3-1 (or the pseudogene TRBV3-2) and TRBJ2-7; 14 bases are a match to TRBD2. The trim removed 1 base at V and 2 bases at J, leaving 7 bases unmatched. The CDR3 is made up of 18 amino acids. Germline CDR1 and CDR2: LGHDT and YNNKEL (reference sequence). The CDR3 nucleotides are TGTGCCAGCAGCCAAGCCCGACTAGCGGGAGGGAGGGCCTACGAGCAGTACTTC. Amino acid sequence: CASSQARLAGGRAYEQYF.

The chain uses TRBV5-1 and TRBJ1-1; the D is unclear. Trimming pared 5 bases from V and 2 bases from J, leaving 10 bases between. The CDR3 spans 13 residues. CDR1 SGHRS and CDR2 YFSETQ come from the germline V gene. CDR3 coding DNA: TGCGCCAGCAGGGTGGTAGCTAACACTGAAGCTTTCTTT. Translating it yields CASRVVANTEAFF.

The CDR3 DNA sequence: TGTGCTAGTGGTTTGATAAGAGGGTTGAACACTGAAGCTTTCTTT. This codes for CASGLIRGLNTEAFF. The chain is built from TRBV12-5 and TRBJ1-1; D ambiguous. CDR3 length equals 15 residues. Germline V CDR1 and CDR2: LGHNT, FRNRAP. V was cut by 2 bases and J by 0 bases, with 10 bases left in between.

The rearrangement joins TRBV7-6 to TRBJ2-7; 7 nucleotides line up with TRBD1. The CDR3 extends over 15 amino acids. V shed 2 bases, J shed 2 bases, and the junction held 6 bases outside the gene matches. Per germline, CDR1 SGHVS and CDR2 FNYEAQ. The CDR3 DNA is TGTGCCAGCAGCTTAAACCAGGGGGTCACCTACGAGCAGTACTTC. It translates to CASSLNQGVTYEQYF.

The rearrangement uses TRBV12-5 and TRBJ2-7; 8 positions agree with TRBD2. J lost 4 bases, V lost 0 bases, and 11 bases had no gene match. The CDR3 is made up of 17 amino acids. CDR1 and CDR2 (germline): LGHNT, FRNRAP. DNA for the CDR3: TGTGCTAGTGGTTTGGTACGTGTCGCGGGAGGATTATACGAGCAGTACTTC. Translating gives CASGLVRVAGGLYEQYF.

The chain couples TRBV21-1 to TRBJ2-3; the listed D gene, TRBD2, was not tested against the DNA. TRBV21-1 is a pseudogene segment. The CDR3 covers 18 residues. The DNA for the CDR3 is TGTGCCAGCAGCAAAAGACTAGCGGGAGAGGAGCCCACAGATACGCAGTATTTT. Translated: CASSKRLAGEEPTDTQYF.

The gene calls are TRBV14 and TRBJ2-1, with a weak D call TRBD2 (5 bases). Germline CDR1 SGHDN, CDR2 FVKESK. Between the trimmed V and J ends, which lost 2 bases and 5 bases, there was a span of 10 bases. The CDR3 has 14 residues. The CDR3 spells CASSQWELDNEQFF. Here the CDR3 DNA reads TGTGCCAGCAGCCAATGGGAGCTTGACAATGAGCAGTTCTTC. The full variable domain, rest sourced from reference TRBV14 and TRBJ2-1, is EAGVTQFPSHSVIEKGQTVTLRCDPISGHDNLYWYRRVMGKEIKFLLHFVKESKQDESGMPNNRFLAERTGGTYSTLKVQPAELEDSGVYFCASSQWELDNEQFFGPGTRLTVL.

The chain combines TRBV5-4 with TRBJ1-1; tentative D call: TRBD1 (6 bases). The CDR3 runs to 15 residues. Germline V lookup: CDR1 SGHNT, CDR2 YYREEE (reference sequence). With 1 base removed from V and 1 base from J, the gap between germline ends came to 11 bases. The CDR3 DNA reads TGTGCCAGCAGCTTGTCTGGGGGCCGGAACACTGAAGCTTTCTTT. It encodes CASSLSGGRNTEAFF.

The chain has TRBV11-2 and TRBJ2-7; TRBD2 agrees at 7 bases. The V segment lost 4 bases and the J segment 4 bases; nucleotides outside the gene matches: 10. Per the germline V gene, CDR1 is SGHAT and CDR2 is FQNNGV. The CDR3 covers 15 residues. This CDR3 reads CASSSKPGGGYEQYF. The CDR3 nucleotides are TGTGCCAGCAGCTCAAAACCTGGGGGGGGATACGAGCAGTACTTC.

The chain has TRBV6-5 and TRBJ2-5; 7 bases agree with TRBD2. V shed 5 bases and J 5 bases; nucleotides not matched to a gene: 11. The CDR3 spans 15 residues. The V gene's germline CDR1 is MNHEY and CDR2 SVGAGI. CDR3 sequence (DNA): TGTGCCAGCAGTAGCCCCGGACTAGGTCGGGAGACCCAGTACTTC. The encoded protein is CASSSPGLGRETQYF.

The chain has TRBV27 and TRBJ1-2, with 11 bases fitting TRBD1. The CDR3 covers 16 residues. In germline, CDR1 is MNHEY, CDR2 SMNVEV (reference sequence). V gave up 6 bases and J gave up 4 bases; unmatched junction bases: 10. The CDR3 DNA reads as TGTGCCAGCAGAGTACCTGGGACAGGGGGTTTCTATGGCTACACCTTC. This codes for CASRVPGTGGFYGYTF.

The CDR3 loop reads CASKIGDWDTEAFF. The CDR3 DNA follows: TGTGCCAGCAAGATAGGGGATTGGGACACTGAAGCTTTCTTT. The V call is TRBV5-4, the J call TRBJ1-1; tentatively, D is TRBD1 (5 bases). Trimming removed 6 bases from V and 3 bases from J, with 15 bases in between. CDR1 is SGHNT, CDR2 YYREEE, per germline (reference sequence). The CDR3 runs to 14 residues. The whole variable domain, remainder taken from reference TRBV5-4 and TRBJ1-1, is ETGVTQSPTHLIKTRGQQVTLRCSSQSGHNTVSWYQQALGQGPQFIFQYYREEENGRGNFPPRFSGLQFPNYSSELNVNALELDDSALYLCASKIGDWDTEAFFGQGTRLTVV.

The genes are TRBV7-9 and TRBJ1-5, with D possibly matching TRBD1 (5 bases). Germline V gene data show CDR1 as SEHNR and CDR2 as FQNEAQ (reference sequence). This CDR3 has 16 amino acids. The V gene lost 6 bases and the J gene lost 4 bases, with 19 bases spanning the gap. The CDR3 nucleotides read TGTGCCAGCAGTCAGAACTCAGGGCTTTGGAATCAGCCCCAGCATTTT. Amino acid sequence: CASSQNSGLWNQPQHF.

This clone was counted once. This chain joins TRBV7-9 and TRBJ1-4, with D possibly TRBD1 on 5 matching bases. The CDR3 covers 14 residues. Germline values: CDR1 SEHNR, CDR2 FQNEAQ (reference sequence). V was shortened by 3 bases and J by 12 bases, with 17 bases between the two germline ends. The CDR3 nucleotides read TGTGCCAGCAGCTTCCTCCCCGTCCCGGGGGAACTGTTTTTT. Translating gives CASSFLPVPGELFF.

The gene calls are TRBV27 and TRBJ2-2, with 10 bases matching TRBD1. V lost 8 bases to trimming and J lost 7 bases; unmatched junction nucleotides: 1. The CDR3 covers 12 residues. CDR1 is MNHEY and CDR2 is SMNVEV in the germline V gene (reference sequence). CDR3 protein: CASGTGVGELFF. In DNA, the CDR3 is TGTGCCAGCGGGACAGGGGTCGGGGAGCTGTTTTTT.

A few counts support this clone. This chain links TRBV19 with TRBJ2-1; 13 bases match TRBD2. V lost 5 bases to trimming and J lost 5 bases; unmatched junction nucleotides: 6. CDR1 is LNHDA and CDR2 is SQIVND in the germline V gene (reference sequence). The CDR3 spans 16 residues. In DNA form, the CDR3 reads TGTGCCAGTAGTTCGACTAGCGGGAGGACCAACAATGAGCAGTTCTTC. Translation gives CASSSTSGRTNNEQFF.

The chain has TRBV24-1 and TRBJ2-1, with 9 nucleotides matching TRBD1. The CDR3 runs to 16 residues. The germline gives CDR1 KGHDR, CDR2 SFDVKD. V dropped 4 bases and J dropped 4; count of bases not matched to a gene: 7. Written as DNA, the CDR3 is TGTGCCACCAGTGACCCGGGACAGGGTCTGTACAATGAGCAGTTCTTC. Translated: CATSDPGQGLYNEQFF.

The chain couples TRBV5-5 to TRBJ2-2, with 7 positions matching TRBD1. This CDR3 region has 15 residues. V trimming: 0 bases; J trimming: 5 bases; junction bases outside the gene matches: 4. Germline V lookup: CDR1 SGHKS, CDR2 YYEKEE (reference sequence). The CDR3 DNA reads TGTGCCAGCAGCTTGGTTCACAGGGGTACCGGGGAGCTGTTTTTT. Translating it yields CASSLVHRGTGELFF.

The chain uses TRBV6-5 and TRBJ1-6; no clear D gene. The CDR3 spans 14 residues. Trimming pared 6 bases from V and 5 bases from J, leaving 11 bases between. Germline lookup yields CDR1 MNHEY and CDR2 SVGAGI. The CDR3 sequence is CASSKQGHNSPLHF. CDR3 DNA: TGTGCCAGCAGCAAACAAGGCCATAATTCACCCCTCCACTTT.

The chain couples TRBV28 to TRBJ2-1, with 16 bases fitting TRBD2. Germline trimming cut 5 bases from V and 3 bases from J; bases unmatched to any gene: 7. There are 18 residues in the CDR3. Germline V CDR1 and CDR2: MDHEN, SYDVKM. CDR3 protein: CASSPGLAGGAIYNEQFF. The CDR3 nucleotides read TGTGCCAGCAGTCCGGGACTAGCGGGAGGGGCCATCTACAATGAGCAGTTCTTC.

CDR3 in DNA: TGCAGTGCTAGTCGTTGGGCGGGACGCAGCTACAATGAGCAGTTCTTC. Translated: CSASRWAGRSYNEQFF. The genes are TRBV20-1 and TRBJ2-1; perhaps TRBD2 as D (6 bases). Germline V CDR1 and CDR2: DFQATT, SNEGSKA (reference sequence). Trimming left V 3 bases short and J 3 bases short, with 18 bases between. CDR3 length: 16 residues.

The chain carries TRBV2 and TRBJ2-2; the D gene is possibly TRBD1 (6 bases). V was pared by 5 bases and J by 8 bases, with 9 bases between. The CDR3 contains 12 residues. Germline assignment: CDR1 SNHLY and CDR2 FYNNEI. CDR3 in DNA: TGTGCCAGCAGTCTCCAGGGGGGGGAGCTGTTTTTT. Amino acid sequence: CASSLQGGELFF.

By share, this clone counts as large. The V gene is TRBV21-1, the J gene TRBJ2-7; the table's D call, TRBD1, has no DNA check behind it. TRBV21-1 is a pseudogene locus. The CDR3 consists of 14 residues. In nucleotides, the CDR3 is TGTGCCAGCAGCAAACCGCCAGACTCCTACGAGCAGTACTTC. Protein sequence: CASSKPPDSYEQYF.

This rearrangement joins TRBV15 to TRBJ2-2, with 12 bases lining up with TRBD2. The germline V gene encodes CDR1 LNHNV and CDR2 YYDKDF (reference sequence). The CDR3 sequence is 13 residues long. With 10 bases clipped from V and 5 bases from J, the junction kept 2 bases outside the gene matches. The CDR3 is CAIGTSGTGELFF. In nucleotides, the CDR3 is TGTGCCATAGGGACTAGCGGGACCGGGGAGCTGTTTTTT.